The 27 T cell receptor beta chains given below trace back to one sample, sequenced in a study of blood T cell repertoires in COVID-19. Repertoires were generated with immunoSEQ multiplex PCR, while TCRdb's copy carries only in-frame clones and drops some. The table lists about 90,000 clones, roughly four fifths of them singletons. What was sequenced was peripheral blood. The receptors shown here come from a human donor in a cohort sampled during active COVID-19.

The J gene is TRBJ1-5, the V gene TRBV30, with D perhaps matching TRBD1 (5 bases). This CDR3 region has 13 residues. CDR1 is GTSNPN and CDR2 is SVGIG in the germline V gene (reference sequence). The V and J ends lost 1 base and 4 bases respectively, with 8 bases between them. The CDR3 sequence is CAWSDQGNQPQHF. The CDR3 DNA is TGTGCCTGGAGTGACCAGGGAAATCAGCCCCAGCATTTT.

This chain links TRBV12-5 with TRBJ1-1, with D possibly TRBD1 on 6 matching bases. V lost 7 bases and J lost 3, with 12 bases in between. Germline loops: CDR1 LGHNT, CDR2 FRNRAP. This CDR3 is 13 amino acids long. This chain's CDR3 is CASVKQGYTEAFF. The DNA for the CDR3 is TGTGCTAGTGTTAAACAGGGTTACACTGAAGCTTTCTTT.

The chain uses TRBV5-4 and TRBJ2-7; 10 bases agree with TRBD2. This CDR3 region has 15 residues. V dropped 0 bases and J dropped 3; count of bases not matched to a gene: 3. CDR1 is SGHNT, CDR2 YYREEE, per germline (reference sequence). The CDR3: CASSLASGRGYEQYF. In DNA, the CDR3 is TGTGCCAGCAGCTTGGCTAGCGGGAGAGGCTACGAGCAGTACTTC.

The V and J genes are TRBV28 and TRBJ1-1; D gene uncertain. CDR1 is MDHEN and CDR2 is SYDVKM in the germline V gene. V was clipped by 6 bases and J by 6 bases, with 8 bases between them. The CDR3 is 11 residues long. DNA of the CDR3: TGTGCCAGCAGAGTGGACTCTGAAGCTTTCTTT. Translation gives CASRVDSEAFF. Together with reference TRBV28 and TRBJ1-1, the CDR3 gives the full variable domain: DVKVTQSSRYLVKRTGEKVFLECVQDMDHENMFWYRQDPGLGLRLIYFSYDVKMKEKGDIPEGYSVSREKKERFSLILESASTNQTSMYLCASRVDSEAFFGQGTRLTVV.

This clone was seen a handful of times. The rearrangement uses TRBV18 and TRBJ1-3; perhaps TRBD1 as D (5 bases). Trimming took off 1 base at V and 2 bases at J, with 6 bases between the two ends. Germline V gene data show CDR1 as KGHSH and CDR2 as LQKENI. This CDR3 has 14 residues. For the CDR3, the DNA is TGTGCCAGCTCACCACAGACAGCTGGAAACACCATATATTTT. Its protein is CASSPQTAGNTIYF.

J is TRBJ1-4 and V is TRBV18, with D unresolved. Per the germline V gene, CDR1 is KGHSH and CDR2 is LQKENI. This CDR3 comprises 15 residues. The V end was cut by 2 bases, the J end by 8 bases, with 15 bases between. The CDR3 sequence is CASSPGLGAGEKLFF. CDR3 DNA: TGTGCCAGCTCACCAGGGCTGGGAGCCGGAGAAAAACTGTTTTTT.

The rearrangement joins TRBV21-1 to TRBJ1-5; the D call of TRBD1 is as the table states it, not checked on the DNA. TRBV21-1 is noted as a pseudogene. This CDR3 comprises 13 residues. The CDR3 region has the DNA TGTGCCAGCAGAGGGACAGGGCACCAGCCCCAGCATTTT. Encoded protein: CASRGTGHQPQHF.

V and J are TRBV6-6 and TRBJ1-1; 10 nucleotides match TRBD1. The CDR3 spans 15 residues. The germline V gene has CDR1 MNHNY and CDR2 SVGAGI (reference sequence). V lost 6 bases, J lost 1 base, and 5 bases stayed unmatched. CDR3 DNA: TGTGCCAGCAGCACCTGGACAGGGGGGAACACTGAAGCTTTCTTT. Translating gives CASSTWTGGNTEAFF.

The chain links TRBV4-3 to TRBJ1-1; 7 bases map to TRBD1. Per the germline V gene, CDR1 is LGHNA and CDR2 is YSLEER. Germline trimming cut 1 base from V and 2 bases from J; bases unmatched to any gene: 10. The CDR3 runs 17 residues. The CDR3: CASSQGWRGGGNTEAFF. The CDR3 bases are TGCGCCAGCAGCCAAGGCTGGAGAGGGGGCGGAAACACTGAAGCTTTCTTT.

The gene calls are TRBV4-2 and TRBJ2-4; 9 bases fit TRBD2. Germline loops: CDR1 LGHNA, CDR2 YNFKEQ. The CDR3 covers 14 residues. With V trimmed by 6 bases and J by 8 bases, 8 bases remained unmatched. The CDR3 sequence is CASRPGLAGYIQYF. The CDR3 DNA reads as TGTGCCAGCAGGCCGGGACTAGCTGGATACATTCAGTACTTC.

The chain recombines TRBV29-1 with TRBJ1-5; 11 positions agree with TRBD1. In germline, CDR1 is SQVTM, CDR2 ANQGSEA. This CDR3 has 14 amino acids. Trimming removed 7 bases from V and 7 bases from J; junction bases left unmatched: 9. The CDR3 sequence is CSAPGTGGTQPQHF. CDR3 nucleotide sequence: TGCAGCGCTCCCGGGACAGGGGGAACGCAGCCCCAGCATTTT.

The gene calls are TRBV28 and TRBJ2-4; possibly TRBD2 for D (5 bases). Trimming removed 3 bases at V and 1 base at J, with 13 bases between. Germline CDR1 is MDHEN and CDR2 is SYDVKM. The CDR3 consists of 16 residues. CDR3 nucleotide sequence: TGTGCCAGCAGTTTTATGGGAACGGGGGCCAAAAACATTCAGTACTTC. Translation gives CASSFMGTGAKNIQYF.

This clone is medium-sized by share. The CDR3: CASTPGWGAYGYTF. CDR3 DNA sequence: TGTGCCAGCACTCCCGGGTGGGGAGCCTATGGCTACACCTTC. The chain employs TRBV6-5 and TRBJ1-2; D call uncertain. Germline V CDR1 and CDR2: MNHEY, SVGAGI. CDR3 size: 14 residues. V gave up 7 bases and J gave up 4 bases, with 16 bases separating them.

V and J are TRBV28 and TRBJ2-1, with a possible D match to TRBD2 (6 bases). Germline V gives CDR1 MDHEN, CDR2 SYDVKM. The CDR3 has 16 residues. V lost 3 bases and J lost 4, with 16 bases in between. Here the CDR3 reads CASSFLALRYYNEQFF. In DNA, the CDR3 is TGTGCCAGCAGTTTCCTAGCGCTCAGATATTACAATGAGCAGTTCTTC.

V gene TRBV18 combines with J gene TRBJ1-2; 8 nucleotides align to TRBD1. The J segment lost 5 bases and the V segment lost 2 bases, leaving 7 bases of the junction unmatched. Germline CDR1 is KGHSH and CDR2 is LQKENI. There are 15 residues in the CDR3. The CDR3 here is CASSPVSGGGYGYTF. The CDR3 DNA follows: TGTGCCAGCTCACCAGTTTCAGGGGGCGGTTATGGCTACACCTTC. Variable domain in full (rest from reference TRBV18 and TRBJ1-2): NAGVMQNPRHLVRRRGQEARLRCSPMKGHSHVYWYRQLPEEGLKFMVYLQKENIIDESGMPKERFSAEFPKEGPSILRIQQVVRGDSAAYFCASSPVSGGGYGYTFGSGTRLTVV.

The CDR3 loop reads CASSTGGFGNTIYF. As DNA, the CDR3 is TGTGCCAGTAGTACAGGGGGCTTTGGAAACACCATATATTTT. The rearrangement uses TRBV19 and TRBJ1-3, with 8 nucleotides matching TRBD1. The CDR3 consists of 14 residues. Germline V gene data show CDR1 as LNHDA and CDR2 as SQIVND (reference sequence). V trimming: 4 bases; J trimming: 3 bases; junction bases outside the gene matches: 2.

The chain uses TRBV5-1 and TRBJ2-2; D is unclear. V lost 0 bases and J lost 1, with 7 bases in between. The CDR3 is 15 amino acids. From germline, CDR1 is SGHRS and CDR2 YFSETQ. The CDR3 coding sequence is TGCGCCAGCAGCTTGGGACACCAGAACACCGGGGAGCTGTTTTTT. Its translation: CASSLGHQNTGELFF.

In this sample, this clone turned up once. This chain links TRBV6-1 with TRBJ2-7, with 7 bases lining up with TRBD2. Looked up from germline, CDR1 is MNHNS and CDR2 is SASEGT. The V gene end was trimmed by 3 bases and the J gene end by 0 bases; junction bases not matched to a gene: 11. CDR3 length: 17 residues. In DNA, the CDR3 is TGTGCCAGCAGTGATGGTGGAAGCGGGGTTAGCTCCTACGAGCAGTACTTC. It is translated as CASSDGGSGVSSYEQYF.

The chain joins TRBV18 to TRBJ1-2; a weak D match, TRBD1 (5 bases). V dropped 3 bases and J dropped 3 bases, with 14 bases sitting between them. Per the germline V gene, CDR1 is KGHSH and CDR2 is LQKENI. CDR3 length: 15 amino acids. The chain's CDR3 is CASSPGGNTYYGYTF. In DNA form, the CDR3 reads TGTGCCAGCTCACCGGGGGGGAATACTTACTATGGCTACACCTTC.

V is TRBV5-6 and J is TRBJ2-3, with 13 bases that match TRBD2. This CDR3 comprises 16 residues. CDR1 is SGHDT and CDR2 is YYEEEE in the germline V gene. With 1 base clipped from V and 5 bases from J, the junction kept 4 bases outside the gene matches. The CDR3 bases are TGTGCCAGCAGCTTGACTAGCGGGGGGGCAATAGATACGCAGTATTTT. Translated, it gives CASSLTSGGAIDTQYF.

This clone was detected only a few times. The V call is TRBV5-5, the J call TRBJ1-2; D ambiguous. Germline-derived CDR1 and CDR2 are SGHKS and YYEKEE (reference sequence). Trimming removed 4 bases from V and 4 bases from J, with 17 bases in between. The CDR3 sequence is 15 residues long. Here the CDR3 DNA reads TGTGCCAGCAGCCTACTAGACTCGTTCTCCTATGGCTACACCTTC. It specifies CASSLLDSFSYGYTF. Using reference TRBV5-5 and TRBJ1-2 for the parts outside the CDR3, the full variable domain is DAGVTQSPTHLIKTRGQQVTLRCSPISGHKSVSWYQQVLGQGPQFIFQYYEKEERGRGNFPDRFSARQFPNYSSELNVNALLLGDSALYLCASSLLDSFSYGYTFGSGTRLTVV.

The rearrangement uses TRBV18 and TRBJ1-5; weak D call: TRBD1 (6 bases). Per the germline V gene, CDR1 is KGHSH and CDR2 is LQKENI. CDR3 length equals 15 residues. Trimming cost V 6 bases and J 1 base, with 13 bases left between them. CDR3 protein: CASSPQGNSNQPQHF. CDR3 bases: TGTGCCAGCTCTCCCCAGGGGAACAGCAATCAGCCCCAGCATTTT.

The chain links TRBV15 to TRBJ2-1, with no clear D. With 3 bases removed from V and 0 bases from J, the gap between germline ends came to 12 bases. The V gene's germline CDR1 is LNHNV and CDR2 YYDKDF (reference sequence). The CDR3 runs to 16 residues. DNA of the CDR3: TGTGCCACCAGCAGTAGCCGTACAAGCTCCTACAATGAGCAGTTCTTC. Protein product: CATSSSRTSSYNEQFF.

This chain uses TRBV29-1 with TRBJ1-1, with D possibly matching TRBD1 (6 bases). The CDR3 consists of 14 residues. Germline V gene data show CDR1 as SQVTM and CDR2 as ANQGSEA. Trimming took 4 bases from V and 2 from J, leaving 14 bases between them. The chain's CDR3 is CSVATGQLNTEAFF. The CDR3 DNA sequence: TGCAGCGTTGCTACAGGACAGCTTAACACTGAAGCTTTCTTT.

Note on this clone: Mismatch with germline at one junction end may stem from a read error. The V call is TRBV7-7, the J call TRBJ2-7; TRBD1 might be the D (5 bases). The CDR3 spans 14 residues. The germline CDR1 and CDR2 sequences are SSHAT and FNYEAQ (reference sequence). This chain's CDR3 is CASSLAAGSYEQYF. Here the CDR3 DNA reads TGTGCTAGCAGCTTAGCAGCAGGGTCCTACGAGCAGTACTTC.

The genes are TRBV7-9 and TRBJ1-2; 7 bases match TRBD1. The CDR3 extends over 14 amino acids. CDR1 and CDR2 from the germline V gene are SEHNR and FQNEAQ (reference sequence). Unmatched junction bases numbered 11, after V lost 5 bases and J lost 8 bases. The CDR3 DNA reads as TGTGCCAGCAGCCGGGACAGTAGCGTAGGGGGCTACACCTTC. Residues: CASSRDSSVGGYTF.

DNA for the CDR3: TGTGCCAGCTCACTTCTTCAGGGGGCTAGCTCCTATAATTCACCCCTCCACTTT. Encoded protein: CASSLLQGASSYNSPLHF. V and J are TRBV18 and TRBJ1-6; 8 nucleotides match TRBD1. There are 18 residues in the CDR3. The germline CDR1 and CDR2 sequences are KGHSH and LQKENI. Trimming took 4 bases from V and 0 from J; bases not matched to a gene: 8.